This T cell receptor beta chain was recorded in a study of cytomegalovirus exposure and HLA in healthy donors. V gave up 2 bases and J gave up 0 bases; unmatched junction bases: 10. CDR3 length: 19 amino acids. CDR1 and CDR2 from the germline V gene are SGHTS and YDEGEE. Produced via immunoSEQ multiplex PCR; TCRdb's table is partial and in-frame only. The data hold roughly 260,000 clones, with around 89% observed a single time. The clonotype originates from a woman aged 18-29 years in good health and CMV-seronegative. V gene TRBV5-8 combines with J gene TRBJ2-4; 11 bases map to TRBD2. Material for sequencing was PBMCs. The CDR3 DNA is TGTGCCAGCAGCTTCAATATCGGGCTAGCGGGGGGAGCCAAAAACATTCAGTACTTC. It is translated as CASSFNIGLAGGAKNIQYF.